The TCR beta chain described here comes from a study of blood T cell repertoires in COVID-19. Cohorts were assigned according to the clinical history that participants reported. This CDR3 contains 14 residues. V was trimmed by 7 bases and J by 0 bases, leaving 13 bases between them. Germline V gene lookup returns CDR1 WNHNN and CDR2 SYGVQD (reference sequence). TCRdb's copy holds only in-frame clones and misses some; the assay was immunoSEQ multiplex PCR. The data show under 250,000 clones, nearly 90% seen once. The sequenced sample consisted of PBMCs or T cells enriched from blood (not recorded which). This chain uses TRBV10-1 with TRBJ2-7; D gene uncertain. The receptor was derived from a young man who had recovered from COVID-19. CDR3 in amino acids: CASTGYSGSYEQYF. CDR3 nucleotides: TGCGCCAGCACCGGCTATTCGGGCTCCTACGAGCAGTACTTC.